These T cell receptor beta chains were read from a single sample in a study of technical replicates of blood from a few donors. TCRdb keeps only in-frame clones here, not all; method: immunoSEQ multiplex PCR. The sample includes roughly 40,000 clones, roughly 96% seen only once; the top ten take 0.35% to 0.4%. Sequencing was carried out using T cells isolated from PBMCs. The receptors were gathered from a human donor in good health. Each CDR3 is given with its conserved first and last residue. A D gene is named only where the DNA matches it firmly. Not every row has a clone size; where given, it reads once, few, many or a size class.

D,J,length,V,size,CDR3,DNA
TRBD2,TRBJ2-7,14,TRBV6-6,-,CASSYRSGGDEQYF,TGTGCCAGCAGTTACCGGAGTGGGGGGGACGAGCAGTACTTC
TRBD1,TRBJ1-2,13,TRBV29-1,-,CSVEMDRGPGYTF,TGCAGCGTTGAAATGGACAGGGGACCTGGCTACACCTTC
-,TRBJ2-7,12,TRBV11-3,-,CASSLDIYEQYF,TGTGCCAGCAGCTTAGACATCTACGAGCAGTACTTC
-,TRBJ1-2,13,TRBV27,-,CASSSSGNYGYTF,TGTGCCAGCAGTTCCTCAGGGAACTATGGCTACACCTTC
TRBD1,TRBJ1-2,15,TRBV5-4,-,CASSLWDSEWGGYTF,TGTGCCAGCAGCTTATGGGACAGTGAATGGGGTGGCTACACCTTC
TRBD2,TRBJ2-7,14,TRBV30,-,CAWSGTSVFYEQYF,TGTGCCTGGAGCGGGACTAGCGTATTTTACGAGCAGTACTTC
-,TRBJ2-7,15,TRBV9,-,CASSEFPGATYEQYF,TGTGCCAGCAGCGAGTTCCCAGGGGCAACTTACGAGCAGTACTTC
TRBD2,TRBJ2-7,15,TRBV6-5,-,CASSYAERELYEQYF,TGTGCCAGCAGTTACGCAGAGCGGGAGTTATACGAGCAGTACTTC
-,TRBJ2-7,16,TRBV2,-,CASSEVPATHSYEQYF,TGTGCCAGCAGTGAGGTGCCAGCGACGCACTCCTACGAGCAGTACTTC
-,TRBJ2-1,13,TRBV4-1,-,CASSQALSNEQFF,TGCGCCAGCAGCCAAGCTTTATCTAATGAGCAGTTCTTC
-,TRBJ1-2,15,TRBV6-5,-,CASSYSVRAINGYTF,TGTGCCAGCAGTTACTCGGTCAGGGCAATAAATGGCTACACCTTC
-,TRBJ2-1,11,TRBV29-1,-,CSAWDSGEQFF,TGCAGCGCTTGGGACAGCGGGGAGCAGTTCTTC
-,TRBJ2-7,11,TRBV6-6,-,CAGGGGVEQYF,TGTGCCGGAGGGGGAGGGGTCGAGCAGTACTTC
-,TRBJ2-2,15,TRBV14,-,CASSPSRGYTGELFF,TGTGCCAGCAGCCCCTCCCGAGGATACACCGGGGAGCTGTTTTTT
TRBD2,TRBJ2-2,13,TRBV28,-,CASSFGGAGELFF,TGTGCCAGCAGCTTCGGGGGGGCCGGGGAGCTGTTTTTT
TRBD2,TRBJ2-1,15,TRBV30,-,CAWSVRTSGSGEQFF,TGTGCCTGGAGTGTAAGGACTAGCGGGAGTGGTGAGCAGTTCTTC
TRBD2,TRBJ2-1,13,TRBV15,-,CATRDSGSIEQFF,TGTGCCACCCGAGATAGCGGGAGCATTGAGCAGTTCTTC
-,TRBJ1-2,14,TRBV10-3,-,CAISEYRANYGYTF,TGTGCCATCAGTGAGTACAGAGCTAACTATGGCTACACCTTC
-,TRBJ1-1,15,TRBV25-1,-,CASSEFSAGDTEAFF,TGTGCCAGCAGTGAATTTTCGGCAGGGGACACTGAAGCTTTCTTT
-,TRBJ1-2,17,TRBV5-1,once,CASRAQTTGQRNYGYTF,TGCGCCAGCAGAGCACAAACTACTGGCCAGCGTAACTATGGCTACACCTTC
TRBD2,TRBJ2-7,15,TRBV5-6,-,CASSFRGTSGYEQYF,TGTGCCAGCAGCTTCCGGGGGACTAGCGGCTACGAGCAGTACTTC
-,TRBJ2-3,15,TRBV5-1,-,CASSLSATSTDTQYF,TGCGCCAGCAGCTTAAGCGCAACTAGCACAGATACGCAGTATTTT
-,TRBJ1-1,13,TRBV27,-,CASSLFRETEAFF,TGTGCCAGCAGTTTATTCAGGGAAACTGAAGCTTTCTTT
TRBD1,TRBJ1-5,15,TRBV7-8,-,CASSLGGTGGQPQHF,TGTGCCAGCAGCTTAGGGGGGACAGGGGGCCAGCCCCAGCATTTT
TRBD2,TRBJ2-5,16,TRBV27,-,CASSPQTSGRRETQYF,TGTGCCAGCAGTCCGCAGACTAGCGGGAGAAGAGAGACCCAGTACTTC
-,TRBJ1-2,13,TRBV30,-,CAWSVLQGYGYTF,TGTGCCTGGAGTGTACTGCAGGGCTATGGCTACACCTTC
-,TRBJ2-3,15,TRBV6-1,-,CASTPVWASTDTQYF,TGTGCCAGCACTCCGGTGTGGGCAAGCACAGATACGCAGTATTTT
TRBD1,TRBJ2-7,17,TRBV4-2,-,CASSQAGTESQTYEQYF,TGTGCCAGCAGCCAAGCCGGGACAGAGAGTCAAACCTACGAGCAGTACTTC
-,TRBJ2-7,15,TRBV6-5,-,CASSSLAGSSYEQYF,TGTGCCAGCAGTTCTTTGGCGGGGAGCTCCTACGAGCAGTACTTC
-,TRBJ2-1,16,TRBV6-5,-,CASSYSMALGYNEQFF,TGTGCCAGCAGTTACTCGATGGCTCTAGGTTACAATGAGCAGTTCTTC
-,TRBJ2-7,13,TRBV27,-,CASSWDKSYEQYF,TGTGCCAGCAGTTGGGACAAGTCCTACGAGCAGTACTTC
-,TRBJ2-2,14,TRBV6-1,once,CASREGTNTGELFF,TGTGCCAGCAGGGAGGGGACGAACACCGGGGAGCTGTTTTTT
-,TRBJ1-2,12,TRBV7-3,-,CASSAQGYGYTF,TGTGCCAGCAGCGCCCAGGGCTATGGCTACACCTTC
TRBD2,TRBJ2-7,16,TRBV5-1,-,CASSLIAGEASYEQYF,TGCGCCAGCAGCTTGATTGCGGGAGAGGCCTCCTACGAGCAGTACTTC